This T cell receptor beta chain was profiled in a study of identical twins. Study-level points and caveats: Potential partial confounding of zero-insertion analyses by invariant MAIT and iNKT cells was noted.

TCRdb re-analysed the 5' RACE reads in MiXCR, keeping a single row per CDR3 protein. In the table there are 420,000 or so distinct CDR3 sequences, around a sixth of which are singletons. Trimming shortened V by 2 bases and J by 2 bases, and 11 bases separated the two germline ends. In germline, CDR1 is SGHDT, CDR2 YYEEEE. This CDR3 has 15 residues. This clonotype has a handful of counts. Its antigen is still unknown. Sequenced: naive T cells sorted from blood. This TCR was recovered from a man aged 45-65 years in good health. This rearrangement joins TRBV5-6 to TRBJ2-1; tentative D call: TRBD2 (6 bases). The chain's CDR3 is CASSLGTRPYNEQFF. CDR3 coding DNA: TGTGCCAGCAGCTTAGGGACTCGACCCTACAATGAGCAGTTCTTC.